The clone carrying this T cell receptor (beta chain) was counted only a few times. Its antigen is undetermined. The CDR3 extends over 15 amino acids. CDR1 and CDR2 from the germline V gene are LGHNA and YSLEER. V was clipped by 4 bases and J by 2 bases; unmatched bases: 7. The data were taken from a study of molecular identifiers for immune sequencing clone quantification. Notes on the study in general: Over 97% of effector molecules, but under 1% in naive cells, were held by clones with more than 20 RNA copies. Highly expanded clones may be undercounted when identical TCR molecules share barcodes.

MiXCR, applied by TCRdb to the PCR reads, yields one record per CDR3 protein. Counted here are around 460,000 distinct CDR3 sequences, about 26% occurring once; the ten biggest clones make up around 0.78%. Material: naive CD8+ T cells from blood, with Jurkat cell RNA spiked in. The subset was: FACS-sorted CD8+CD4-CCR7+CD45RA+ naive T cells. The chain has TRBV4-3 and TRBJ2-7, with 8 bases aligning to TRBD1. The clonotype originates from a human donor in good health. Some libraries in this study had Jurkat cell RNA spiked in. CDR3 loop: CASSPARTGPYEQYF. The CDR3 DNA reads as TGCGCCAGCAGCCCGGCCAGGACAGGGCCCTACGAGCAGTACTTC.